These 21 T cell receptor beta chains were sequenced from one sample in a study of cytomegalovirus exposure and HLA in healthy donors. PCR primers comprised 60 Vbeta and 13 Jbeta primers. TCRdb keeps only in-frame clones here, not all; method: immunoSEQ multiplex PCR. Of about 150,000 clones in the sample, approximately 78% were seen once. Sequenced material: PBMCs. Source of these receptors: a woman aged 35 to 49 in good health and CMV-seropositive.

This clone came up many times. The chain couples TRBV7-9 to TRBJ1-5, with TRBD1 matching 9 bases. CDR3 length equals 15 residues. The J segment lost 9 bases and the V segment lost 6 bases, leaving 12 bases of the junction unmatched. Germline V gives CDR1 SEHNR, CDR2 FQNEAQ (reference sequence). CDR3 sequence reads: CASSSQGAAISPQHF. DNA for the CDR3: TGTGCCAGCAGTTCACAGGGGGCCGCAATATCGCCCCAGCATTTT.

This clone was seen only once. The gene calls are TRBV7-3 and TRBJ2-5; 7 nucleotides line up with TRBD2. The junction had 8 bases not matched to a gene; V was cut back by 1 base and J by 0 bases. The CDR3 consists of 17 residues. Germline V CDR1 and CDR2: SGHTA, FQGTGA. Here the CDR3 DNA reads TGTGCCAGCAGCTTAAGAGGTTCGGGGGGATACCAAGAGACCCAGTACTTC. It codes for CASSLRGSGGYQETQYF.

The genes are TRBV28 and TRBJ2-5; no firm D call. The germline V and J ends were trimmed by 5 bases and 3 bases, with 7 bases remaining between them. The CDR3 consists of 12 residues. Germline-derived CDR1 and CDR2 are MDHEN and SYDVKM. The DNA of the CDR3 is TGTGCCAGCAGTCCTCGGGAAGAGACCCAGTACTTC. Translation gives CASSPREETQYF.

The rearrangement uses TRBV2 and TRBJ2-7; tentative D call: TRBD2 (5 bases). The DNA end is a closer match to TRBJ2-1, so the J assignment may be wrong. Germline CDR1 reads SNHLY; CDR2 reads FYNNEI. The CDR3 consists of 12 residues. DNA for the CDR3: TGTGCCTCTTTTCTTAGCGACAATGAGCAGTTCTTC. Translating gives CASFLSDNEQFF.

The gene calls are TRBV6-5 and TRBJ1-5; D gene uncertain. Germline CDR1 is MNHEY and CDR2 is SVGAGI. V lost 4 bases, J lost 3 bases, and 10 bases lay in between. The CDR3 covers 14 residues. CDR3 in amino acids: CASSLRENNQPQHF. In nucleotides, the CDR3 is TGTGCCAGCAGTTTAAGGGAGAACAATCAGCCCCAGCATTTT.

Concerning this clone itself: Within the sample, other DNA sequences also encode this same CDR3. The rearrangement links TRBV7-2 to TRBJ1-5, with D possibly matching TRBD1 (5 bases). Germline V gene data show CDR1 as SGHTA and CDR2 as FQGNSA. The V end lost 1 base, the J end lost 0 bases, and 13 bases lay between the germline ends. The CDR3 is made up of 17 amino acids. DNA of the CDR3: TGTGCCAGCAGCTTAGTACCTGGACAATATAGCAATCAGCCCCAGCATTTT. Protein product: CASSLVPGQYSNQPQHF.

This clone has just one count. For the CDR3, the DNA is TGTGCCAGCGTTACTAGCGGGAGTTGGAATGAGCAGTTCTTC. This encodes CASVTSGSWNEQFF. V is TRBV6-1 and J is TRBJ2-1, with TRBD2 matching 11 bases. CDR1 MNHNS and CDR2 SASEGT come from the germline V gene. The CDR3 length is 14 residues. J was trimmed by 7 bases and V by 8 bases; bases with no gene match: 7.

The chain joins TRBV2 to TRBJ2-7; a possible D gene is TRBD2 (5 bases). Germline V CDR1 and CDR2: SNHLY, FYNNEI. The CDR3 totals 14 residues. V was shortened by 3 bases and J by 3 bases, with 12 bases between the two germline ends. The CDR3 nucleotides read TGTGCCAGCAGTGACCGGGGAGATTTCTACGAGCAGTACTTC. Translation: CASSDRGDFYEQYF.

This chain uses TRBV6-1 with TRBJ1-2; 11 bases fit TRBD1. CDR3 length: 13 residues. Germline CDR1 MNHNS, CDR2 SASEGT. V shed 8 bases and J 8 bases; nucleotides not matched to a gene: 7. CDR3 residues: CASAGQGGLGYTF. The CDR3, as DNA: TGTGCCAGCGCGGGACAGGGGGGTCTCGGCTACACCTTC.

The V gene is TRBV4-3, the J gene TRBJ1-1; no clear D. The length of the CDR3 is 13 residues. The germline gives CDR1 LGHNA, CDR2 YSLEER. Deletions cut 8 bases from V and 2 bases from J, with 12 bases between. The chain's CDR3 is CASSRALNTEAFF. DNA of the CDR3: TGCGCCAGCTCGAGAGCCCTTAACACTGAAGCTTTCTTT.

The genes are TRBV14 and TRBJ1-6, with D uncertain. V gave up 4 bases and J gave up 0 bases, with 16 bases separating them. Per the germline V gene, CDR1 is SGHDN and CDR2 is FVKESK. CDR3 size: 18 residues. For the CDR3, the DNA is TGTGCCAGCAGCCGTAAAGCGGGTCCGAGCTCCTATAATTCACCCCTCCACTTT. Amino acids: CASSRKAGPSSYNSPLHF.

Concerning this clone: Different DNA sequences within this sample yield the same CDR3. This chain connects TRBV7-2 to TRBJ1-5; no clear D. Germline V gene data show CDR1 as SGHTA and CDR2 as FQGNSA. CDR3 length equals 14 residues. V was shortened by 5 bases and J by 6 bases, with 14 bases between the two germline ends. In nucleotides, the CDR3 is TGTGCCAGCAGCCCCTCTGGGAGGGCTCAGCCCCAGCATTTT. Translating it yields CASSPSGRAQPQHF.

This rearrangement joins TRBV7-2 to TRBJ2-5; perhaps TRBD2 as D (7 bases). The J call may be in error: the DNA end matches TRBJ2-7 better. In germline, CDR1 is SGHTA, CDR2 FQGNSA. The CDR3 spans 13 residues. The CDR3 sequence: CASSSRGGGEQYF. The CDR3 region has the DNA TGTGCCAGCAGCTCCCGAGGGGGGGGCGAGCAGTACTTC.

The chain employs TRBV6-1 and TRBJ1-1; D gene unclear. CDR1 and CDR2 from the germline V gene are MNHNS and SASEGT. Trimming removed 4 bases from V and 1 base from J, with 7 bases in between. The CDR3 consists of 13 residues. The chain's CDR3 is CASSAGKNTEAFF. DNA of the CDR3: TGTGCCAGCAGTGCGGGGAAGAACACTGAAGCTTTCTTT.

The chain employs TRBV2 and TRBJ1-2, with D maybe TRBD1 (5 bases). Per the germline V gene, CDR1 is SNHLY and CDR2 is FYNNEI. V was clipped by 2 bases and J by 4 bases, with 11 bases between them. The CDR3 has 14 amino acids. The CDR3 reads CASSESGGPYGYTF. The CDR3 bases are TGTGCCAGCAGTGAATCGGGGGGACCCTATGGCTACACCTTC.

This clone was recorded a few times. This chain uses TRBV6-6 with TRBJ1-1; maybe TRBD1 (5 bases). Trimming removed 9 bases at V and 7 bases at J, with 12 bases between. The CDR3 sequence is 11 residues long. CDR1 MNHNY and CDR2 SVGAGI come from the germline V gene (reference sequence). The CDR3 region is CASDQGFEAFF. The CDR3 nucleotides read TGTGCCAGTGATCAGGGTTTTGAAGCTTTCTTT.

The V gene is TRBV28, the J gene TRBJ1-5, with no clear D. V lost 5 bases and J 10 bases, leaving 21 bases between the germline ends. The germline V gene encodes CDR1 MDHEN and CDR2 SYDVKM. The CDR3 has 15 residues. CDR3 loop: CASSPGIGPGSPQHF. CDR3 sequence (DNA): TGTGCCAGCAGTCCGGGCATCGGACCGGGGAGCCCCCAGCATTTT.

J is TRBJ2-7 and V is TRBV5-1; the D gene is possibly TRBD2 (5 bases). This CDR3 is 13 amino acids long. Germline V gives CDR1 SGHRS, CDR2 YFSETQ. The ends were cut back, 2 bases at V and 2 bases at J, with 8 bases in the middle. CDR3 protein: CASSLDGTYEQYF. CDR3 sequence (DNA): TGCGCCAGCAGCTTAGACGGGACCTACGAGCAGTACTTC.

The chain has TRBV5-4 and TRBJ2-4; TRBD1 matches at 7 bases. The J segment lost 8 bases and the V segment lost 4 bases, leaving 9 bases of the junction unmatched. The germline V gene encodes CDR1 SGHNT and CDR2 YYREEE (reference sequence). The CDR3 has 14 residues. CDR3: CASSTERQGDIQYF. In nucleotides, the CDR3 is TGTGCCAGCAGCACAGAAAGACAGGGAGACATTCAGTACTTC.

This clone was counted between two and nine times. This rearrangement joins TRBV5-8 to TRBJ1-1, with 7 bases identical to TRBD1. CDR3 length equals 14 residues. Germline V gives CDR1 SGHTS, CDR2 YDEGEE. V gave up 0 bases and J gave up 5 bases; unmatched junction bases: 4. CDR3 sequence: CASSLVRGLTEAFF. CDR3 nucleotides: TGTGCCAGCAGCTTGGTTAGGGGGCTTACTGAAGCTTTCTTT.

The chain uses TRBV19 and TRBJ1-5; 7 positions match TRBD1. This CDR3 region has 17 residues. V was pared by 3 bases and J by 4 bases, with 12 bases of the junction left unmatched. In germline, CDR1 is LNHDA, CDR2 SQIVND (reference sequence). CDR3 region: CASSMWVGQPGNQPQHF. The CDR3 nucleotides are TGTGCCAGTAGTATGTGGGTGGGACAGCCTGGGAATCAGCCCCAGCATTTT.